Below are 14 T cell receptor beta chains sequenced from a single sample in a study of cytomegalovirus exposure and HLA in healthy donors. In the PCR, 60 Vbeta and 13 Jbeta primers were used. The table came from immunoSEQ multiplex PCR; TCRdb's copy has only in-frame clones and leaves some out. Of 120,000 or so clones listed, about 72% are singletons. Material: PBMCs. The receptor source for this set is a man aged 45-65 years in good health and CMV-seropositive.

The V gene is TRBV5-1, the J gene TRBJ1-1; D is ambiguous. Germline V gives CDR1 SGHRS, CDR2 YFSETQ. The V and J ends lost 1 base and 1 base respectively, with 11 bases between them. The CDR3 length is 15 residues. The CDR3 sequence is CASSLQPNTNTEAFF. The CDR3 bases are TGCGCCAGCAGCTTGCAACCCAACACGAACACTGAAGCTTTCTTT.

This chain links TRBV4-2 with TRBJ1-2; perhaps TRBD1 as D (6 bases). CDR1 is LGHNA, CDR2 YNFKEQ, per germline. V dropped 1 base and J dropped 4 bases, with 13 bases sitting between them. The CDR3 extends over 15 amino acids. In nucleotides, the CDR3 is TGTGCCAGCAGCCAAGCTGCACAGGGCGGCTATGGCTACACCTTC. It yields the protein CASSQAAQGGYGYTF.

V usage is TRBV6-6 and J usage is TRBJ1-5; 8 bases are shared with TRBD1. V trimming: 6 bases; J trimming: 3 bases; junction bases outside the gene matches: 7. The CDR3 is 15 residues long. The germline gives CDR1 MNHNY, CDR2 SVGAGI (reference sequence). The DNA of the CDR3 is TGTGCCAGCAGCCGTAGGACAGGGAACAATCAGCCCCAGCATTTT. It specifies CASSRRTGNNQPQHF.

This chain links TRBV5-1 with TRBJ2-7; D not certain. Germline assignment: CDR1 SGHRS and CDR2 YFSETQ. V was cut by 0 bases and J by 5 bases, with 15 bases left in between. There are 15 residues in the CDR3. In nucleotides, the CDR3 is TGCGCCAGCAGCTTGGCATTCCAGGATTCCCACGAGCAGTACTTC. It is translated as CASSLAFQDSHEQYF.

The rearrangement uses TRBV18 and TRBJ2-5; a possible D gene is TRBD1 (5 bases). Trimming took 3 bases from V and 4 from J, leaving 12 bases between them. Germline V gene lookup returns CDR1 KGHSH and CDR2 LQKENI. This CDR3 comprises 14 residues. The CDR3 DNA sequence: TGTGCCAGCTCACCGTGGACATTGGGAGAGACCCAGTACTTC. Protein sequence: CASSPWTLGETQYF.

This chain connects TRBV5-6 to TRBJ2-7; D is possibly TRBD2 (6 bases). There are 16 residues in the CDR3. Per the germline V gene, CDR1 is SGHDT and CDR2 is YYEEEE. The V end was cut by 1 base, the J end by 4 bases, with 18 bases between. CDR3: CASSLRGTPGTYEQYF. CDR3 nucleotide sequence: TGTGCCAGCAGCTTGCGAGGCACTCCGGGGACTTACGAGCAGTACTTC.

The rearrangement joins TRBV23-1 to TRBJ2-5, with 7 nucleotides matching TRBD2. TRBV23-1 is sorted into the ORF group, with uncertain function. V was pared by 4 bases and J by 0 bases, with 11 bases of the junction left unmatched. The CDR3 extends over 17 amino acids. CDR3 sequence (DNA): TGCGCCAGCAGTCGCCCTCGGGGGGTGGAGAACCAAGAGACCCAGTACTTC. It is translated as CASSRPRGVENQETQYF.

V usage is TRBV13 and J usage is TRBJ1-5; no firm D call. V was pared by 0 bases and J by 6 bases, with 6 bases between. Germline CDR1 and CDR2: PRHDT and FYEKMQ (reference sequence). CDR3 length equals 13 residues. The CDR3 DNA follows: TGTGCCAGCAGCTTAGGCAGTACTCAGCCCCAGCATTTT. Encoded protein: CASSLGSTQPQHF.

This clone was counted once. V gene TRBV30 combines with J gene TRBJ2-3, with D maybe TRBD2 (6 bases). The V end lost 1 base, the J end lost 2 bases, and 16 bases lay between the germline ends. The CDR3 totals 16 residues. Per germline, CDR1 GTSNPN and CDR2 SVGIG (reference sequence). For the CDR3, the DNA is TGTGCCTGGAGTGGGGGGACTGATGAATACACAGATACGCAGTATTTT. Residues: CAWSGGTDEYTDTQYF.

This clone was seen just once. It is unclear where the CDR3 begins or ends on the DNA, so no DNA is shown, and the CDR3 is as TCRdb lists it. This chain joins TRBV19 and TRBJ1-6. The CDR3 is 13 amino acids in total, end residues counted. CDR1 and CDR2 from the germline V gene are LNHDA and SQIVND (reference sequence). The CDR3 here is CASTSGGSSPLHF.

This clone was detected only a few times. This chain's CDR3 is CASSLITGVSQETQYF. The CDR3 bases are TGTGCCAGCAGCTTGATTACAGGGGTGAGCCAAGAGACCCAGTACTTC. The rearrangement links TRBV5-6 to TRBJ2-5, with 7 bases that match TRBD1. Germline V gene data show CDR1 as SGHDT and CDR2 as YYEEEE. Trimming at V came to 1 base and at J to 1 base, leaving 7 bases not matched to a gene. The CDR3 length is 16 residues. The full variable domain, completed using reference TRBV5-6 and TRBJ2-5, is DAGVTQSPTHLIKTRGQQVTLRCSPKSGHDTVSWYQQALGQGPQFIFQYYEEEERQRGNFPDRFSGHQFPNYSSELNVNALLLGDSALYLCASSLITGVSQETQYFGPGTRLLVL.

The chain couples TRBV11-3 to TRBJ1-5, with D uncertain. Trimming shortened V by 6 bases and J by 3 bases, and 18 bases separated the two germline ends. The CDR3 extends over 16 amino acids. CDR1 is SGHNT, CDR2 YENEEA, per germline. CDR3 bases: TGTGCCAGCAGAGGTTCCCTGGGCATCAACAATCAGCCCCAGCATTTT. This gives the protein CASRGSLGINNQPQHF.

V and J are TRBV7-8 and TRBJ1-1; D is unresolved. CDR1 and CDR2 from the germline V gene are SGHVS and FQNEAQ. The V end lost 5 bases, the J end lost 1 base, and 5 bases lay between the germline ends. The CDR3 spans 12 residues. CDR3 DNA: TGTGCCAGCAGCGGCGGGAACACTGAAGCTTTCTTT. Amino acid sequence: CASSGGNTEAFF.

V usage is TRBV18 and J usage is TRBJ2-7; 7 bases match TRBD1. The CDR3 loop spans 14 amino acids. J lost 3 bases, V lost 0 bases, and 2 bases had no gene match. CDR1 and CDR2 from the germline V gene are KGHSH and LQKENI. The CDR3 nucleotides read TGTGCCAGCTCACCACCGGGACAGAACTACGAGCAGTACTTC. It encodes CASSPPGQNYEQYF.